A single sample gave rise to the 11 T cell receptor beta chains below, sequenced in a study of tumor-infiltrating lymphocytes in oesophageal squamous cell carcinoma. TCRdb re-analysed the PCR reads in MiXCR, keeping a single row per CDR3 protein. The sample has under 15,000 distinct CDR3 sequences, just under 55% seen once. Sequenced sample: esophageal tumor tissue. The receptors derive from a female donor with esophageal squamous cell carcinoma.

This clonotype was seen a single time. This clone may be a read error of a much larger clone one base away. This chain links TRBV5-5 with TRBJ1-3; unclear D gene. Germline V lookup: CDR1 SGHKS, CDR2 YYEKEE (reference sequence). CDR3 length: 15 amino acids. This CDR3 is CVSSLATSSGNTIYF. The CDR3 DNA reads TGTGTCAGCAGCTTGGCTACCTCCTCTGGAAACACCATATATTTT.

The rearrangement uses TRBV5-1 and TRBJ2-5, with a possible D match to TRBD2 (6 bases). The assigned J gene may be wrong: the sequence end matches TRBJ2-1 better. Germline CDR1 reads SGHRS; CDR2 reads YFSETQ. This CDR3 is built from 14 residues. In DNA, the CDR3 is TGCGCCAGCAGCTTGGCCGCGGGGCTCATCGAGCAGTTCTTC. It yields the protein CASSLAAGLIEQFF.

This sequence joins TRBV6-5 and TRBJ2-3, with no clear D. V lost 7 bases, J lost 6 bases, and 11 bases lay in between. This CDR3 has 12 residues. The germline V gene has CDR1 MNHEY and CDR2 SVGAGI. DNA of the CDR3: TGTGCCAGCACCCGCACGACGGATACGCAGTATTTT. Amino acids: CASTRTTDTQYF.

This clonotype was observed a few times. A read error is likely, as this CDR3 ends without the conserved phenylalanine or tryptophan. The DNA is left out, because the CDR3 cannot be placed on it with certainty; the CDR3 is given as TCRdb lists it. The J gene is TRBJ2-6, the V gene TRBV27; TRBD2, the table's D call, was not compared with the DNA. The CDR3 length is 11 residues, termini included. Germline CDR1 reads MNHEY; CDR2 reads SMNVEV (reference sequence). CDR3 sequence: CASSSKNPGLA.

The chain employs TRBV7-2 and TRBJ1-2; D is undetermined. Trimming took off 1 base at V and 6 bases at J, with 6 bases between the two ends. Germline V gives CDR1 SGHTA, CDR2 FQGNSA. The CDR3 length is 12 residues. The CDR3 sequence: CASSLGSNGYTF. The CDR3 coding sequence is TGTGCCAGCAGCTTAGGCAGTAATGGCTACACCTTC. The entire variable domain, with the rest obtained from reference TRBV7-2 and TRBJ1-2, is as follows: GAGVSQSPSNKVTEKGKDVELRCDPISGHTALYWYRQSLGQGLEFLIYFQGNSAPDKSGLPSDRFSAERTGGSVSTLTIQRTQQEDSAVYLCASSLGSNGYTFGSGTRLTVV.

Many counts were recorded for this clonotype. This chain uses TRBV7-9 with TRBJ2-1; 9 bases are a match to TRBD1. Germline V gene lookup returns CDR1 SEHNR and CDR2 FQNEAQ (reference sequence). The CDR3 has 15 amino acids. The J segment lost 5 bases and the V segment lost 4 bases, leaving 6 bases of the junction unmatched. CDR3 sequence: CASSSGTGKHNEQFF. CDR3 nucleotides: TGTGCCAGCAGCTCCGGGACAGGGAAGCACAATGAGCAGTTCTTC.

This clonotype showed up many times. V usage is TRBV7-3 and J usage is TRBJ1-2; a possible D gene is TRBD1 (5 bases). The CDR3 runs 12 residues. The germline V and J ends were trimmed by 9 bases and 7 bases, with 15 bases remaining between them. Germline V lookup: CDR1 SGHTA, CDR2 FQGTGA. In DNA, the CDR3 is TGTGCCAGTTCGGAGGGGAAGTCTGGCTACACCTTC. Encoded protein: CASSEGKSGYTF.

There are many counts of this clonotype. A much larger clone lies one base from this, so it may be a read error. The rearrangement uses TRBV7-6 and TRBJ2-1; D is unclear. V was shortened by 2 bases and J by 10 bases, with 12 bases between the two germline ends. Germline-derived CDR1 and CDR2 are SGHVS and FNYEAQ. The CDR3 totals 13 residues. CDR3 nucleotide sequence: TGTGCCAGCAGCTTAAATGTGGCCTACGAGCAGTTCTTC. It codes for CASSLNVAYEQFF.

To note about this clonotype: Lacking the conserved final phenylalanine or tryptophan, this CDR3 likely reflects a read error. No DNA is shown, since the ends of the CDR3 on it are uncertain; the CDR3 is the one TCRdb lists. The chain recombines TRBV28 with TRBJ1-1; the D call in the table, TRBD1, was not verified against the DNA. Germline-derived CDR1 and CDR2 are MDHEN and SYDVKM. The CDR3 comprises 17 residues, both ends counted. CDR3 in amino acids: CASSSLLGPQNEQFFGP.

This clonotype is classed as medium-sized. The genes are TRBV12-3 or TRBV12-4 and TRBJ2-7, with 8 bases lining up with TRBD1. The CDR3 is 14 residues long. V trimming: 4 bases; J trimming: 3 bases; junction bases outside the gene matches: 5. CDR3 region: CASSSSTGDYEQYF. The CDR3 DNA sequence: TGTGCCAGCAGTTCCTCGACAGGGGACTACGAGCAGTACTTC.

V gene TRBV3-1 combines with J gene TRBJ2-7, with TRBD1 matching 8 bases. Losses at the gene ends were 4 bases for V and 4 bases for J; bases not matched to a gene: 9. This CDR3 comprises 15 residues. Germline CDR1 LGHDT, CDR2 YNNKEL (reference sequence). CDR3 DNA: TGTGCCAGCAGCCCACGGGACAGGAGGCGGTACGAGCAGTACTTC. As protein: CASSPRDRRRYEQYF.